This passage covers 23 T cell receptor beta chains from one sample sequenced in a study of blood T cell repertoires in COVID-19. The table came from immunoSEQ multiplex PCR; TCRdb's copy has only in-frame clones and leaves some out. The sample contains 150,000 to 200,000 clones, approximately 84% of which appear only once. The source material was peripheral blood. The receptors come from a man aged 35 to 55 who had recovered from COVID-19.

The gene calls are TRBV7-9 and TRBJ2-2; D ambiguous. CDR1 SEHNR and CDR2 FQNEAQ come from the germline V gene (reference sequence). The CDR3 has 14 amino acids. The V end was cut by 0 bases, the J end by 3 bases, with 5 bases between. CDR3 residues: CASSLALDTGELFF. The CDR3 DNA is TGTGCCAGCAGCTTAGCGCTAGACACCGGGGAGCTGTTTTTT.

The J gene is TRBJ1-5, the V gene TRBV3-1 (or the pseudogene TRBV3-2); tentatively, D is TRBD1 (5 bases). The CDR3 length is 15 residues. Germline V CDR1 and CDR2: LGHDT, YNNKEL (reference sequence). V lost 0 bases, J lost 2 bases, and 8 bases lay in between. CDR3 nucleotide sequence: TGTGCCAGCAGCCAAGATGGCAGGGGCAATCAGCCCCAGCATTTT. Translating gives CASSQDGRGNQPQHF.

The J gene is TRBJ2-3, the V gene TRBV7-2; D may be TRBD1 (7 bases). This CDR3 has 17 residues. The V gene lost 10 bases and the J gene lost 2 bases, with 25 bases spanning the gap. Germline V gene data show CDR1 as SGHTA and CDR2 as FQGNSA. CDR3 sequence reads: CATWSRLGGGATDTQYF. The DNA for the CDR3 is TGTGCCACTTGGTCCCGCTTAGGGGGCGGGGCCACAGATACGCAGTATTTT.

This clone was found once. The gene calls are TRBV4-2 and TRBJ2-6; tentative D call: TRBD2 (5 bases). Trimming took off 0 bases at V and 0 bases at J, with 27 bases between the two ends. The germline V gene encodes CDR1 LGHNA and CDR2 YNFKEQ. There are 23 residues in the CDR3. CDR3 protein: CASSQDFIPLEAGGDSGANVLTF. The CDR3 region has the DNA TGTGCCAGCAGCCAAGATTTCATTCCCCTGGAGGCAGGTGGGGACTCTGGGGCCAACGTCCTGACTTTC.

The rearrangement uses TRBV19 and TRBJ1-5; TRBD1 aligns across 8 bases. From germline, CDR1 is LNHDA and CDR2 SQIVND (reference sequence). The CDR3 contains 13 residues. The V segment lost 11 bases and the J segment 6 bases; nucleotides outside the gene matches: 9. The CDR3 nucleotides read TGTGCCGGAGGACAGGGTAGGGGTCAGCCCCAGCATTTT. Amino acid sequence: CAGGQGRGQPQHF.

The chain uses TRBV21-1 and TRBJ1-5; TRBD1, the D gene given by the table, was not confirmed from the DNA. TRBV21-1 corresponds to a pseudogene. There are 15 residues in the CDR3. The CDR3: CASSKAAYSNQPQHF. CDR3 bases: TGTGCCAGCAGCAAAGCGGCTTATAGCAATCAGCCCCAGCATTTT.

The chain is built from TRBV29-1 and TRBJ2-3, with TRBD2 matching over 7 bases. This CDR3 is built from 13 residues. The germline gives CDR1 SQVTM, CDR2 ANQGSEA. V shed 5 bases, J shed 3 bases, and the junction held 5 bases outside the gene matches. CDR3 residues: CSVLGLWTDTQYF. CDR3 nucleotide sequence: TGCAGCGTTTTGGGACTATGGACAGATACGCAGTATTTT.

The CDR3 loop is CASRQTGAYQPQHF. The CDR3 DNA follows: TGTGCCAGTAGGCAGACAGGGGCCTATCAGCCCCAGCATTTT. The rearrangement links TRBV19 to TRBJ1-5; TRBD1 matches at 8 bases. Germline loops: CDR1 LNHDA, CDR2 SQIVND (reference sequence). J lost 5 bases, V lost 6 bases, and 6 bases had no gene match. CDR3 length: 14 amino acids.

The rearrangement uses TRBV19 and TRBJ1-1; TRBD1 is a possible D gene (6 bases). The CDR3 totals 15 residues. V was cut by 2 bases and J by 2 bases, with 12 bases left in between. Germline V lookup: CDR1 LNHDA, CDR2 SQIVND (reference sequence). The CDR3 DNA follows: TGTGCCAGTAGTATATCGGGGACAAGAAACACTGAAGCTTTCTTT. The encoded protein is CASSISGTRNTEAFF.

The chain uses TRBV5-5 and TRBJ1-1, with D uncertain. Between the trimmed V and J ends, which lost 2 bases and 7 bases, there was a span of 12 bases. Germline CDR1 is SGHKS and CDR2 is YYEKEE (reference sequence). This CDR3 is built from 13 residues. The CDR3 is CASSLAPTGEAFF. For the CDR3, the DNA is TGTGCCAGCAGCTTAGCCCCAACTGGTGAAGCTTTCTTT.

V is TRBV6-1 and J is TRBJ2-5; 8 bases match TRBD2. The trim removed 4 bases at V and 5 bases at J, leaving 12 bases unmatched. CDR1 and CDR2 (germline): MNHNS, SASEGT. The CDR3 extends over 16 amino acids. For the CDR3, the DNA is TGTGCCAGCAGTGCCAGTGCGGGGGGACTAAGGGAGACCCAGTACTTC. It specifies CASSASAGGLRETQYF.

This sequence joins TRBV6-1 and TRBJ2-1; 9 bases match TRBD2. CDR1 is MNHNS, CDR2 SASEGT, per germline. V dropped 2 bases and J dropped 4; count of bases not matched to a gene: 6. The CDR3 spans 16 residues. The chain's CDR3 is CASSETLAGLYNEQFF. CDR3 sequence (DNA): TGTGCCAGCAGTGAAACTCTAGCGGGGCTTTACAATGAGCAGTTCTTC.

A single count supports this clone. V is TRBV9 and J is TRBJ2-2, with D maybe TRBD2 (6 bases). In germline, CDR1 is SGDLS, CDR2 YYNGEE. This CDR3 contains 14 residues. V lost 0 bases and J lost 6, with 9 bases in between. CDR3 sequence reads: CASSVVEGSGELFF. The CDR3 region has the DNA TGTGCCAGCAGCGTAGTGGAGGGGTCCGGGGAGCTGTTTTTT.

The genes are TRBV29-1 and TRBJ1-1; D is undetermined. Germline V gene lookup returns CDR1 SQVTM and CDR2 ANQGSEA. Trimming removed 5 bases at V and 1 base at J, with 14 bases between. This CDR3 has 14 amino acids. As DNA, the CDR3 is TGCAGCGTTTTGTTGCCCCCAGGGAACACTGAAGCTTTCTTT. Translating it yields CSVLLPPGNTEAFF.

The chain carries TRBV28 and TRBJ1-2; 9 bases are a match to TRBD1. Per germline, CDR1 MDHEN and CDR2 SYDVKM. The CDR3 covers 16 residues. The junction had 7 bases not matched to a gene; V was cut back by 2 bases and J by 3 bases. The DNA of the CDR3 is TGTGCCAGCAGTTTAGGGGTGACAGGGGGGGACTATGGCTACACCTTC. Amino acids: CASSLGVTGGDYGYTF.

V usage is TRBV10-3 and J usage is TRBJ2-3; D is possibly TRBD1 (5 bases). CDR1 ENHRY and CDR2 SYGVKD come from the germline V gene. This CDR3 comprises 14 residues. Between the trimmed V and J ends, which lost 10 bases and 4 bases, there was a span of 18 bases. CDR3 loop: CATGRGPGADTQYF. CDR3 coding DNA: TGTGCCACCGGAAGGGGCCCCGGCGCAGATACGCAGTATTTT.

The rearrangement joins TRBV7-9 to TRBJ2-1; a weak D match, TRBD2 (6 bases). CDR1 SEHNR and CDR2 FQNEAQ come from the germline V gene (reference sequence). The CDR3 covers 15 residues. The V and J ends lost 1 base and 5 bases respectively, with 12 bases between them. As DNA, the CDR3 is TGTGCCAGCAGCTTAGGGGCTAGCGCCGACAATGAGCAGTTCTTC. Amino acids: CASSLGASADNEQFF.

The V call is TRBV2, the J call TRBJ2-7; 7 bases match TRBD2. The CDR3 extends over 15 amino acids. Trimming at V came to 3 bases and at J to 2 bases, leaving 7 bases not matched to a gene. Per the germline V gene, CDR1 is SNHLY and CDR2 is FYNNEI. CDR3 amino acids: CASSEISSGTYEQYF. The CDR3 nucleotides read TGTGCCAGCAGTGAGATCTCTAGCGGAACCTACGAGCAGTACTTC.

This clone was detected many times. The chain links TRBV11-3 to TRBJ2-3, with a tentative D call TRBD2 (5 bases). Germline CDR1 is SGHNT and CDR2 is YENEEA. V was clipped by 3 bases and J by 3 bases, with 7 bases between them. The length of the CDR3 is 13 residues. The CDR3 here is CASSFGLTDTQYF. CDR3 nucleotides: TGTGCCAGCAGCTTTGGACTGACAGATACGCAGTATTTT. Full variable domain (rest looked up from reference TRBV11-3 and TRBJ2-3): EAGVVQSPRYKIIEKKQPVAFWCNPISGHNTLYWYLQNLGQGPELLIRYENEEAVDDSQLPKDRFSAERLKGVDSTLKIQPAELGDSAVYLCASSFGLTDTQYFGPGTRLTVL.

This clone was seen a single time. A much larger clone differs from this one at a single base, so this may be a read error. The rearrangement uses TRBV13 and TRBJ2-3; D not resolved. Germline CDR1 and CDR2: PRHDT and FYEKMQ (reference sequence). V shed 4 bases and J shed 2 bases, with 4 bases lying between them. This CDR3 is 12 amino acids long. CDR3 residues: CASSSSTDTQYF. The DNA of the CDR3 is TGTGCCAGCAGCTCTTCCACAGATACGCAGTATTTT.

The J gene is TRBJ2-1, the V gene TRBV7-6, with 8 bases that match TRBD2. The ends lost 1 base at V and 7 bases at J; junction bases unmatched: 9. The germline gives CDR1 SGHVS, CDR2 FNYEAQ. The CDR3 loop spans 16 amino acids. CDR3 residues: CASSLERGLSSNEQFF. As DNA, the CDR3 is TGTGCCAGCAGCTTAGAGCGGGGGCTTTCTTCGAATGAGCAGTTCTTC.

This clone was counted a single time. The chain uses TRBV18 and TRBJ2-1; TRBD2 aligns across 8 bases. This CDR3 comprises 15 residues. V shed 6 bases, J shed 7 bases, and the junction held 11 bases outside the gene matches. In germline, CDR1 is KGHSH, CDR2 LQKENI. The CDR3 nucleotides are TGTGCCAGCTCGGAGACCCGGGGGGGGCTTAATGAGCAGTTCTTC. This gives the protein CASSETRGGLNEQFF. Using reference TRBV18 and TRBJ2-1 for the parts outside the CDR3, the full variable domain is NAGVMQNPRHLVRRRGQEARLRCSPMKGHSHVYWYRQLPEEGLKFMVYLQKENIIDESGMPKERFSAEFPKEGPSILRIQQVVRGDSAAYFCASSETRGGLNEQFFGPGTRLTVL.

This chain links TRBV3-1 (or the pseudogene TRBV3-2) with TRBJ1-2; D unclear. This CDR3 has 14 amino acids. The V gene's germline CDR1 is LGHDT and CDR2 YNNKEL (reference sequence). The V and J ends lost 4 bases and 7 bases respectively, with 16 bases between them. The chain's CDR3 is CASSPSAGSGGYTF. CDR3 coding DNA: TGTGCCAGCAGCCCGTCGGCGGGTAGTGGTGGCTACACCTTC.